This T cell receptor beta chain derives from a study of T cells in Graves' hyperthyroidism and ophthalmopathy. General study findings and limits: The model identified upcoming ophthalmopathy a median around 6 months ahead of onset.

There were TCR beta CDR3 regions amplified from RNA transcripts. In the first-round RT-PCR of the TCR CDR3, the HTBI primer set was used. Using its own MiXCR run on the multiplex PCR reads, TCRdb lists one record per CDR3 protein. This sample has fewer than 400,000 distinct CDR3 sequences, with 15% to 19% found just once. This clonotype was picked up a small number of times. Its antigen remains unidentified. The sample taken for sequencing was blood. The receptor was isolated from a woman between 18 and 30 years old with Graves' hyperthyroidism that later progressed to Graves' ophthalmopathy.

CDR3 in DNA: TGTGCCTGGAGTCCCGGGACTTACCTACGCACAGATACGCAGTATTTT. Residues: CAWSPGTYLRTDTQYF. The chain combines TRBV30 with TRBJ2-3; weak D call: TRBD2 (6 bases). Germline assignment: CDR1 GTSNPN and CDR2 SVGIG (reference sequence). With 2 bases removed from V and 1 base from J, the gap between germline ends came to 16 bases. This CDR3 spans 16 amino acids.